The 19 T cell receptor beta chains below were found in one sample sequenced in a study of graft-versus-host responses after intestinal transplantation. Using immunoSEQ multiplex PCR, the repertoire was profiled, and TCRdb retains in-frame clones only, with some absent. The sample lists 75,000 to 100,000 clones; roughly 88% were seen once. The source material was PBMCs, sampled 255 days after intestinal transplant. These receptors came from a human patient who received an intestinal transplant, so some T cells may come from the graft donor.

The chain is built from TRBV5-3 and TRBJ2-4; D might be TRBD1 (5 bases). TRBV5-3 is given ORF status, its function remaining uncertain. This CDR3 has 15 amino acids. Trimming stripped 0 bases from V and 0 bases from J, with 7 bases between. CDR3 DNA: TGTGCCAGAAGCTTGGGCAGGGTAGCCAAAAACATTCAGTACTTC. It is translated as CARSLGRVAKNIQYF.

The rearrangement uses TRBV7-2 and TRBJ2-7; D gene uncertain. There are 14 residues in the CDR3. Per the germline V gene, CDR1 is SGHTA and CDR2 is FQGNSA. V was cut by 2 bases and J by 1 base, with 9 bases left in between. CDR3 bases: TGTGCCAGCAGCTTACAGCTAGATTCCTACGAGCAGTACGTC. Translated, it gives CASSLQLDSYEQYV.

The V gene is TRBV9, the J gene TRBJ2-3; the match to TRBD2 covers 10 bases. The CDR3 covers 16 residues. J lost 6 bases, V lost 0 bases, and 7 bases had no gene match. The germline V gene encodes CDR1 SGDLS and CDR2 YYNGEE. In DNA, the CDR3 is TGTGCCAGCAGCGTAGAAACTAGCGGGGTCGGGGATACGCAGTATTTT. It is translated as CASSVETSGVGDTQYF.

In this sample, this clone turned up once. The chain uses TRBV5-1 and TRBJ2-1, with D perhaps given as TRBD1 or TRBD2 (5 bases each). Germline V lookup: CDR1 SGHRS, CDR2 YFSETQ. V lost 5 bases to trimming and J lost 7 bases, with 19 bases between them. This CDR3 contains 15 residues. CDR3 sequence (DNA): TGCGCCAGCAGTGGAGGAGACAGTCTATCGAATGAGCAGTTCTTC. Amino acid sequence: CASSGGDSLSNEQFF.

The chain is built from TRBV28 and TRBJ2-5, with 11 positions matching TRBD2. Germline-derived CDR1 and CDR2 are MDHEN and SYDVKM. The CDR3 has 16 amino acids. V dropped 3 bases and J dropped 1; count of bases not matched to a gene: 4. CDR3 sequence reads: CASSFPLAGGQETQYF. CDR3 DNA: TGTGCCAGCAGTTTCCCCCTAGCGGGGGGCCAAGAGACCCAGTACTTC.

This clone was detected only a few times. The CDR3 DNA reads TGTGCCAGCAGTGACTCGATAATTCTCTTGCTAGCGGGAGTCGAGGGGACAGATACGCAGTATTTT. It codes for CASSDSIILLLAGVEGTDTQYF. This chain joins TRBV6-4 and TRBJ2-3, with TRBD2 matching 10 bases. V lost 0 bases and J lost 3; bases outside the gene matches: 21. CDR1 and CDR2 from the germline V gene are MRHNA and SNTAGT. CDR3 size: 22 residues.

The chain recombines TRBV20-1 with TRBJ2-7; no reliable D call. This CDR3 contains 11 residues. V shed 1 base and J shed 6 bases, with 7 bases lying between them. The germline CDR1 and CDR2 sequences are DFQATT and SNEGSKA (reference sequence). The CDR3 loop reads CSARVFPEQYV. CDR3 bases: TGCAGTGCTAGAGTCTTCCCCGAGCAGTACGTC.

J is TRBJ2-4 and V is TRBV6-1; 12 bases map to TRBD1. Germline loops: CDR1 MNHNS, CDR2 SASEGT. V was clipped by 4 bases and J by 1 base; unmatched bases: 14. This CDR3 has 20 amino acids. This chain's CDR3 is CASSASSRDRGRGAKNIQYF. Here the CDR3 DNA reads TGTGCCAGCAGTGCCTCCTCCCGGGACAGGGGGCGCGGGGCCAAAAACATTCAGTACTTC.

The rearrangement links TRBV5-1 to TRBJ2-1; 8 bases line up with TRBD1. Germline CDR1 SGHRS, CDR2 YFSETQ. This CDR3 is 14 amino acids long. V dropped 4 bases and J dropped 6; count of bases not matched to a gene: 6. Written as DNA, the CDR3 is TGCGCCAGCAGCCTAGGACAGGGCTCCAATGAGCAGTTCTTC. Protein product: CASSLGQGSNEQFF.

The V and J genes are TRBV30 and TRBJ1-6, with a weak D call TRBD1 (6 bases). CDR3 length: 13 amino acids. The V end lost 2 bases, the J end lost 9 bases, and 11 bases lay between the germline ends. Germline CDR1 GTSNPN, CDR2 SVGIG (reference sequence). The CDR3 DNA reads TGTGCCTGGAGTCCCGAGGGGGTTTCACCCCTCCACTTT. Translation gives CAWSPEGVSPLHF.

The chain joins TRBV30 to TRBJ2-5; D ambiguous. Trimming pared 1 base from V and 5 bases from J, leaving 11 bases between. CDR1 GTSNPN and CDR2 SVGIG come from the germline V gene (reference sequence). CDR3 length equals 13 residues. The CDR3: CAWSALIGETQYF. CDR3 nucleotides: TGTGCCTGGAGTGCTCTAATAGGGGAGACCCAGTACTTC. Drawing the rest from reference TRBV30 and TRBJ2-5, the complete variable domain is SQTIHQWPATLVQPVGSPLSLECTVEGTSNPNLYWYRQAAGRGLQLLFYSVGIGQISSEVPQNLSASRPQDRQFILSSKKLLLSDSGFYLCAWSALIGETQYFGPGTRLLVL.

The chain is built from TRBV29-1 and TRBJ1-3; no firm D call. Trimming cost V 5 bases and J 1 base, with 6 bases left between them. Germline V gene sequence: CDR1 SQVTM, CDR2 ANQGSEA. The CDR3 length is 12 residues. For the CDR3, the DNA is TGCAGCGTTCAGGAGTCTGGAAACACCATATATTTT. Protein sequence: CSVQESGNTIYF.

The J gene is TRBJ1-1, the V gene TRBV30; TRBD1 aligns across 7 bases. The germline V gene encodes CDR1 GTSNPN and CDR2 SVGIG (reference sequence). V lost 3 bases, J lost 5 bases, and 9 bases stayed unmatched. The CDR3 runs 14 residues. The CDR3 spells CAWRKAGGWTEAFF. The CDR3 DNA sequence: TGTGCCTGGAGGAAGGCAGGGGGATGGACTGAAGCTTTCTTT.

This chain joins TRBV11-2 and TRBJ2-3, with D unclear. The CDR3 contains 12 residues. The V gene's germline CDR1 is SGHAT and CDR2 FQNNGV. Trimming pared 3 bases from V and 3 bases from J, leaving 4 bases between. DNA of the CDR3: TGTGCCAGCAGCTTGGTTACAGATACGCAGTATTTT. Translated: CASSLVTDTQYF.

This chain connects TRBV7-9 to TRBJ2-2; 8 bases agree with TRBD1. V lost 5 bases and J lost 1; bases outside the gene matches: 6. CDR1 SEHNR and CDR2 FQNEAQ come from the germline V gene (reference sequence). This CDR3 is built from 16 residues. CDR3 in DNA: TGTGCCAGCAGCCTCCTAGGACAGGGGAACACCGGGGAGCTGTTTTTT. Amino acids: CASSLLGQGNTGELFF.

This rearrangement joins TRBV10-2 to TRBJ2-5; D perhaps matches TRBD2 (6 bases). CDR1 and CDR2 (germline): WSHSY, SAAADI. V shed 0 bases and J shed 9 bases, with 11 bases lying between them. The CDR3 extends over 13 amino acids. The CDR3 sequence: CASSESAGSAQYF. The CDR3, as DNA: TGCGCCAGCAGTGAGTCCGCGGGGTCGGCCCAGTACTTC.

On this clone: Within the sample, other DNA sequences also encode this same CDR3. The chain links TRBV4-2 to TRBJ1-1; TRBD1 aligns across 7 bases. Germline V gene lookup returns CDR1 LGHNA and CDR2 YNFKEQ. The V and J ends lost 7 bases and 0 bases, in that order; junction bases with no gene match: 5. The CDR3 is 14 amino acids. The CDR3 is CASNLGGVNTEAFF. CDR3 coding DNA: TGTGCCAGCAATCTAGGGGGCGTGAACACTGAAGCTTTCTTT.

The J gene is TRBJ1-1, the V gene TRBV29-1; D uncertain. The CDR3 contains 11 residues. Trimming took 0 bases from V and 8 from J, leaving 7 bases between them. Germline loops: CDR1 SQVTM, CDR2 ANQGSEA. The CDR3 protein is CSVEDRGEAFF. CDR3 nucleotide sequence: TGCAGCGTTGAAGATCGCGGGGAAGCTTTCTTT.

This clone was counted once. V is TRBV5-4 and J is TRBJ2-1; 8 nucleotides agree with TRBD2. The CDR3 has 16 residues. Germline V gene lookup returns CDR1 SGHNT and CDR2 YYREEE (reference sequence). V shed 3 bases and J 7 bases; nucleotides not matched to a gene: 12. The CDR3 reads CASSSAREGGRNEQFF. CDR3 nucleotides: TGTGCCAGCAGCTCAGCCCGGGAGGGTGGGAGAAATGAGCAGTTCTTC.